This TCR beta chain was profiled in a study of blood T cell repertoires in COVID-19. Across the whole study: The origin of the acute and convalescent COVID-19 samples was the United States, Italy and Spain. T cells, B-cell-depleted T cells, or PBMCs provided the cDNA or gDNA that served as material.

Per the original data handling: Estimates of nucleated cell counts were drawn from the amplification of reference gene primers. TCRdb keeps only in-frame clones here, not all; method: immunoSEQ multiplex PCR. D and trimming come from the DNA, and the V and J calls and clone size come from that table. The repertoire holds 8,500 to 13,000 clones, with less than 90% as singletons. The V end was cut by 5 bases, the J end by 13 bases, with 14 bases between. Looked up from germline, CDR1 is MNHEY and CDR2 is SMNVEV (reference sequence). This CDR3 spans 11 amino acids. The chain carries TRBV27 and TRBJ1-2; the D is unclear. Sequencing input: peripheral blood. The TCR sequence derives from a human donor in a cohort sampled during active COVID-19. As DNA, the CDR3 is TGTGCCAGCAGTGGCGGGGATGGTATCACCTTC. Protein: CASSGGDGITF.